This T cell receptor (beta chain) was sequenced for a study of long-term antiretroviral therapy in people with HIV. Turning to the study itself: A decade or so separates the oldest specimens from the later 2015 immediate-ART recommendation. General observations from the study: ART adherence, viral resistance and therapy changes were undocumented. Across all time points, the repertoire was dominated by clones that expanded before ART.

This CDR3 contains 12 residues. Trimming left V 1 base short and J 1 base short, with 1 base between. Per germline, CDR1 LNHDA and CDR2 SQIVND (reference sequence). Concerning this clone: Its antigen is unidentified.

Researchers ran immunoSEQ v3.0 at survey level. Some clones are missing from TCRdb's copy, which holds only in-frame ones; the method was immunoSEQ multiplex PCR. The data show around 17,000 clones, with 85% to 95% seen just once and 1.1% to 1.5% held by the top ten. The sample in question was unsorted PBMCs, obtained 10.4 years after starting antiretroviral therapy. V usage is TRBV19 and J usage is TRBJ1-1; D is unresolved. The receptor was isolated from a man younger than 40 with HIV. The CDR3 nucleotides read TGTGCCAGTAGTATAGGGAACACTGAAGCTTTCTTT. Translation: CASSIGNTEAFF.